The rows below give T cell receptor beta chains drawn from one sample of a study of cytomegalovirus exposure and HLA in healthy donors. Here immunoSEQ multiplex PCR was the method, and the copy in TCRdb shows in-frame clones only, minus some. The sample has tens of thousands of clones; less than 80% are singletons. The sequenced material came from PBMCs. The origin of the receptors is a male donor in good health and CMV-seronegative. Both conserved end residues are part of each CDR3. Each record gives: V gene, D gene, J gene, clone size, CDR3 protein, CDR3 DNA. The D gene is left open where the match is weak. Not every row has a clone size; where given, it reads once, few, many or a size class.

v_gene: TRBV6-5
d_gene: -
j_gene: TRBJ1-1
abundance: -
CDR3aa: CASSYFQTRRGTEAFF
CDR3nt: TGTGCCAGCAGTTACTTCCAGACAAGGCGGGGGACTGAAGCTTTCTTT

v_gene: TRBV7-2
d_gene: TRBD1
j_gene: TRBJ2-2
abundance: -
CDR3aa: CASSWWTGGETGELFF
CDR3nt: TGTGCCAGCAGCTGGTGGACAGGGGGCGAAACCGGGGAGCTGTTTTTT

v_gene: TRBV4-3
d_gene: TRBD1
j_gene: TRBJ1-2
abundance: once
CDR3aa: CASSQDLRQGGYGYTF
CDR3nt: TGCGCCAGCAGCCAAGATCTCCGGCAGGGGGGCTATGGCTACACCTTC

v_gene: TRBV29-1
d_gene: -
j_gene: TRBJ1-2
abundance: -
CDR3aa: CSASQGRRSSNYGYTF
CDR3nt: TGCAGCGCAAGCCAGGGCAGACGATCATCAAACTATGGCTACACCTTC

v_gene: TRBV4-1
d_gene: -
j_gene: TRBJ2-3
abundance: -
CDR3aa: CASSQATLQGGPDTQYF
CDR3nt: TGCGCCAGCAGCCAAGCGACCTTACAGGGAGGGCCAGATACGCAGTATTTT

v_gene: TRBV18
d_gene: TRBD1
j_gene: TRBJ2-5
abundance: once
CDR3aa: CASSAGTGEETQYF
CDR3nt: TGTGCCAGCTCGGCCGGGACAGGGGAAGAGACCCAGTACTTC

v_gene: TRBV18
d_gene: TRBD1
j_gene: TRBJ1-5
abundance: once
CDR3aa: CASSPRPGGTHSNQPQHF
CDR3nt: TGTGCCAGCTCCCCACGACCAGGGGGTACTCATAGCAATCAGCCCCAGCATTTT

v_gene: TRBV9
d_gene: -
j_gene: TRBJ2-7
abundance: -
CDR3aa: CASSPLAGGLSGEQYF
CDR3nt: TGTGCCAGCAGCCCACTGGCCGGGGGGCTCTCTGGGGAGCAGTACTTC

v_gene: TRBV4-3
d_gene: -
j_gene: TRBJ2-1
abundance: -
CDR3aa: CASSPLLSGDNEQFF
CDR3nt: TGCGCCAGCAGCCCTCTACTGAGCGGAGACAATGAGCAGTTCTTC

v_gene: TRBV11-3
d_gene: -
j_gene: TRBJ2-1
abundance: -
CDR3aa: CASSPSGLTRENEQFF
CDR3nt: TGTGCCAGCAGCCCCTCGGGACTGACCCGGGAGAATGAGCAGTTCTTC

v_gene: TRBV28
d_gene: TRBD1
j_gene: TRBJ1-5
abundance: -
CDR3aa: CASSLRGPNNQPQHF
CDR3nt: TGTGCCAGCAGTTTAAGGGGGCCAAATAATCAGCCCCAGCATTTT

v_gene: TRBV18
d_gene: TRBD1
j_gene: TRBJ1-1
abundance: once
CDR3aa: CASSPVKGADTEAFF
CDR3nt: TGTGCCAGCTCACCCGTGAAGGGGGCTGACACTGAAGCTTTCTTT

v_gene: TRBV30
d_gene: -
j_gene: TRBJ1-1
abundance: -
CDR3aa: CAWSVRGNTEAFF
CDR3nt: TGTGCCTGGAGTGTACGAGGGAACACTGAAGCTTTCTTT

v_gene: TRBV5-1
d_gene: TRBD1
j_gene: TRBJ1-1
abundance: -
CDR3aa: CASRRDRTMNTEAFF
CDR3nt: TGCGCCAGCAGGCGGGACAGGACCATGAACACTGAAGCTTTCTTT

v_gene: TRBV7-2
d_gene: -
j_gene: TRBJ1-5
abundance: -
CDR3aa: CASSLVYSNQPQHF
CDR3nt: TGTGCCAGCAGCTTAGTTTATAGCAATCAGCCCCAGCATTTT

v_gene: TRBV7-2
d_gene: TRBD1
j_gene: TRBJ1-2
abundance: -
CDR3aa: CASSLSTGTGYGYTF
CDR3nt: TGTGCCAGCAGCCTTTCGACCGGGACAGGGTATGGCTACACCTTC

v_gene: TRBV29-1
d_gene: -
j_gene: TRBJ2-7
abundance: -
CDR3aa: CSVDGLSGARYEQYF
CDR3nt: TGCAGCGTTGACGGATTGTCGGGTGCTCGCTACGAGCAGTACTTC

v_gene: TRBV5-3
d_gene: -
j_gene: TRBJ1-4
abundance: -
CDR3aa: CARSLAGMNEKLFF
CDR3nt: TGTGCCAGAAGCTTGGCGGGGATGAATGAAAAACTGTTTTTT

v_gene: TRBV27
d_gene: -
j_gene: TRBJ1-1
abundance: -
CDR3aa: CASSLSPQLNTEAFF
CDR3nt: TGTGCCAGCAGTTTATCCCCACAGCTGAACACTGAAGCTTTCTTT

v_gene: TRBV30
d_gene: -
j_gene: TRBJ1-4
abundance: -
CDR3aa: CAWSSDYTTEKLFF
CDR3nt: TGTGCCTGGAGTTCCGACTATACAACTGAAAAACTGTTTTTT

v_gene: TRBV9
d_gene: -
j_gene: TRBJ2-2
abundance: once
CDR3aa: CASSVGKGGSETGELFF
CDR3nt: TGTGCCAGCAGCGTAGGAAAAGGAGGCTCCGAGACCGGGGAGCTGTTTTTT

v_gene: TRBV18
d_gene: TRBD1
j_gene: TRBJ1-4
abundance: -
CDR3aa: CASSPTGGPMDEKLFF
CDR3nt: TGTGCCAGCTCACCCACAGGGGGCCCAATGGATGAAAAACTGTTTTTT

v_gene: TRBV5-4
d_gene: TRBD1
j_gene: TRBJ2-1
abundance: -
CDR3aa: CASSWDRGLGLGQFF
CDR3nt: TGTGCCAGCAGCTGGGACAGGGGTTTAGGATTGGGGCAGTTCTTC

v_gene: TRBV28
d_gene: -
j_gene: TRBJ2-1
abundance: -
CDR3aa: CASNRESVNEQFF
CDR3nt: TGTGCCAGCAATCGGGAGTCAGTCAATGAGCAGTTCTTC

v_gene: TRBV6-5
d_gene: TRBD1
j_gene: TRBJ2-7
abundance: once
CDR3aa: CASSYGVQGSREQYF
CDR3nt: TGTGCCAGCAGTTACGGCGTACAGGGGAGTCGCGAGCAGTACTTC

v_gene: TRBV19
d_gene: TRBD1
j_gene: TRBJ1-2
abundance: -
CDR3aa: CASRGTGSPRSGYTF
CDR3nt: TGTGCCAGTAGAGGGACAGGAAGCCCACGGAGTGGCTACACCTTC

v_gene: TRBV7-2
d_gene: -
j_gene: TRBJ2-3
abundance: few
CDR3aa: CASSLTGTDTQYF
CDR3nt: TGTGCCAGCAGCTTAACAGGCACAGATACGCAGTATTTT

v_gene: TRBV4-3
d_gene: -
j_gene: TRBJ1-5
abundance: -
CDR3aa: CASSYPTEQPQHF
CDR3nt: TGCGCCAGCAGCTATCCGACAGAACAGCCCCAGCATTTT

v_gene: TRBV28
d_gene: -
j_gene: TRBJ2-7
abundance: -
CDR3aa: CATQEGFTGHYEQYF
CDR3nt: TGTGCCACCCAGGAAGGATTTACAGGGCACTACGAGCAGTACTTC

v_gene: TRBV9
d_gene: -
j_gene: TRBJ1-1
abundance: -
CDR3aa: CASSVDRSTEAFF
CDR3nt: TGTGCCAGCAGCGTAGACAGGTCCACTGAAGCTTTCTTT

v_gene: TRBV5-5
d_gene: -
j_gene: TRBJ1-2
abundance: -
CDR3aa: CASSLASNNYGYTF
CDR3nt: TGTGCCAGCAGCTTGGCCAGTAATAACTATGGCTACACCTTC

v_gene: TRBV9
d_gene: TRBD1
j_gene: TRBJ2-7
abundance: few
CDR3aa: CASSVSGTGGLEQYF
CDR3nt: TGTGCCAGCAGCGTCAGTGGAACAGGGGGCCTCGAGCAGTACTTC

v_gene: TRBV5-4
d_gene: -
j_gene: TRBJ1-2
abundance: few
CDR3aa: CASSWLDSSSYGYTF
CDR3nt: TGTGCCAGCAGCTGGCTTGATTCCTCAAGCTATGGCTACACCTTC

v_gene: TRBV7-9
d_gene: -
j_gene: TRBJ1-4
abundance: -
CDR3aa: CASSLTGVNEKLFF
CDR3nt: TGTGCCAGCAGCCTGACAGGAGTTAATGAAAAACTGTTTTTT

v_gene: TRBV6-5
d_gene: -
j_gene: TRBJ1-3
abundance: -
CDR3aa: CASSGGPLGNTIYF
CDR3nt: TGTGCCAGCAGCGGGGGTCCTCTTGGAAACACCATATATTTT

v_gene: TRBV2
d_gene: -
j_gene: TRBJ1-1
abundance: -
CDR3aa: CASSETIQGSTEAFF
CDR3nt: TGTGCCAGCAGTGAAACGATCCAGGGGAGCACTGAAGCTTTCTTT

v_gene: TRBV7-3
d_gene: TRBD1
j_gene: TRBJ1-1
abundance: -
CDR3aa: CASSSGTVNTEAFF
CDR3nt: TGTGCCAGCAGCTCCGGGACAGTAAACACTGAAGCTTTCTTT

v_gene: TRBV7-2
d_gene: -
j_gene: TRBJ2-5
abundance: -
CDR3aa: CASSPGLIQETQYF
CDR3nt: TGTGCCAGCAGCCCGGGACTTATCCAAGAGACCCAGTACTTC

v_gene: TRBV5-4
d_gene: TRBD1
j_gene: TRBJ2-7
abundance: -
CDR3aa: CASSGPGQGLYEQYF
CDR3nt: TGTGCCAGCAGCGGGCCGGGACAGGGTTTGTACGAGCAGTACTTC

v_gene: TRBV15
d_gene: TRBD1
j_gene: TRBJ2-3
abundance: few
CDR3aa: CATSTQGAYTDTQYF
CDR3nt: TGTGCCACCAGCACACAGGGGGCCTACACAGATACGCAGTATTTT

v_gene: TRBV5-1
d_gene: -
j_gene: TRBJ1-6
abundance: -
CDR3aa: CASSSIQGDNSPLHF
CDR3nt: TGCGCCAGCAGCTCCATACAGGGTGATAATTCACCCCTCCACTTT